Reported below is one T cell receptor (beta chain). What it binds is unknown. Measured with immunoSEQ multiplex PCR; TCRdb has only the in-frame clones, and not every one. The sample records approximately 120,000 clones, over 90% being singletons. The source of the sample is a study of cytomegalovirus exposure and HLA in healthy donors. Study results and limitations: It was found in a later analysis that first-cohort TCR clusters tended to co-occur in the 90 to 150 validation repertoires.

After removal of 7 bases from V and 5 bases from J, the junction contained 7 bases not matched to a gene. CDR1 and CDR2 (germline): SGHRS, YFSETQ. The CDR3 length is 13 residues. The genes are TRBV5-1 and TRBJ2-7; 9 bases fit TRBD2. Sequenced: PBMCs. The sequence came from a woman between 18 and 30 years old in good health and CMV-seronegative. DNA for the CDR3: TGCGCCAGCTCTAGCGGGGTTACGGACGAGCAGTACTTC. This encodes CASSSGVTDEQYF.